This is a list of T cell receptor beta chains from one sample in a study of long-term antiretroviral therapy in people with HIV. Clones were sequenced by immunoSEQ multiplex PCR, and TCRdb holds only the in-frame ones, with some missing. The table records about 22,000 clones, roughly 80% of them present only once. The sequences come from unsorted PBMCs, collected less than 6 years after starting antiretroviral therapy. These receptors were collected from a man aged 30 to 39 with HIV. Each CDR3 is given with its conserved first and last residue. A D gene is named only where the DNA matches it firmly. Clone size appears in some rows only: once, few, many, or a class for an expanded clone.

.,.,TRBJ2-7,TRBV20-1,CSASGTGEQYF,TGCAGTGCATCAGGGACTGGGGAGCAGTACTTC
few,TRBD1,TRBJ1-2,TRBV6-1,CASSEGGTGWVYTF,TGTGCCAGCAGTGAGGGCGGGACAGGGTGGGTCTACACCTTC
once,.,TRBJ2-1,TRBV5-1,CASSFEALLYNEQFF,TGCGCCAGCAGCTTTGAGGCGCTCCTCTACAATGAGCAGTTCTTC
few,TRBD1,TRBJ2-2,TRBV27,CASSPRQGPTTGELFF,TGTGCCAGCAGTCCCCGACAGGGCCCCACGACCGGGGAGCTGTTTTTT
.,.,TRBJ1-5,TRBV18,CASSSTVQEPQHF,TGTGCCAGCTCATCAACCGTTCAAGAGCCCCAGCATTTT
.,.,TRBJ2-6,TRBV7-8,CASRIDTLAGANVLTF,TGTGCCAGCAGAATAGACACTTTAGCTGGGGCCAACGTCCTGACTTTC
.,.,TRBJ1-6,TRBV6-1,CASSEGEWSPLHF,TGTGCCAGCAGTGAGGGGGAATGGTCACCCCTCCACTTT
.,TRBD2,TRBJ2-1,TRBV9,CASSVGTSGSDEQFF,TGTGCCAGCAGCGTGGGGACTAGCGGGAGCGATGAGCAGTTCTTC
once,TRBD1,TRBJ1-1,TRBV6-5,CAISGGTGDTEAFF,TGTGCCATTTCTGGGGGGACAGGGGACACTGAAGCTTTCTTT
.,TRBD1,TRBJ2-7,TRBV4-3,CASSQGTGPTYEQYF,TGCGCCAGCAGCCAAGGGACAGGACCAACCTACGAGCAGTACTTC
.,.,TRBJ2-7,TRBV5-8,CASSLPGRGYEQYF,TGTGCCAGCAGCTTGCCTGGACGAGGTTACGAGCAGTACTTC
.,.,TRBJ1-4,TRBV6-5,CASSRDGPTNEKLFF,TGTGCCAGCAGCAGGGACGGGCCAACTAATGAAAAACTGTTTTTT
.,TRBD1,TRBJ1-4,TRBV18,CASSPGTGAQGKLFF,TGTGCCAGCTCACCCGGGACAGGGGCGCAAGGGAAACTGTTTTTT
.,TRBD1,TRBJ2-7,TRBV28,CASSQTGKVYEQYF,TGTGCCAGCAGCCAGACAGGGAAAGTCTACGAGCAGTACTTC
once,.,TRBJ1-1,TRBV5-4,CASSPGLWNTEAFF,TGTGCCAGCAGCCCCGGACTCTGGAACACTGAAGCTTTCTTT
.,.,TRBJ1-1,TRBV21-1,CASSKRGNTEAFF,TGTGCCAGCAGCAAGAGGGGAAACACTGAAGCTTTCTTT
.,.,TRBJ1-4,TRBV27,CASKGGATNEKLFF,TGTGCCAGCAAGGGAGGTGCAACTAATGAAAAACTGTTTTTT
.,.,TRBJ2-7,TRBV7-9,CASSLDPGRGTYEQYF,TGTGCCAGCAGCTTAGATCCCGGCAGGGGCACCTACGAGCAGTACTTC
.,TRBD1,TRBJ1-4,TRBV27,CASSLQGAEKLFF,TGTGCCAGCAGCCTACAGGGGGCGGAAAAACTGTTTTTT
.,TRBD2,TRBJ2-2,TRBV14,CASSQVSGRGTGELFF,TGTGCCAGCAGCCAAGTCAGCGGGAGGGGCACCGGGGAGCTGTTTTTT
.,.,TRBJ1-5,TRBV18,CASSPASLNQPQHF,TGTGCCAGCTCACCCGCCAGCCTAAATCAGCCCCAGCATTTT
once,.,TRBJ2-7,TRBV7-9,CASSLDQAYEQYF,TGTGCCAGCAGCTTAGATCAAGCCTACGAGCAGTACTTC
.,TRBD2,TRBJ2-7,TRBV5-4,CASSLVGGSLNEQYF,TGTGCCAGCAGCTTGGTCGGCGGGAGTCTCAACGAGCAGTACTTC
once,TRBD2,TRBJ2-7,TRBV4-1,CASSPGGWNEQYF,TGCGCCAGCAGCCCGGGGGGGTGGAACGAGCAGTACTTC
.,.,TRBJ1-5,TRBV18,CASSPIAGNSNQPQHF,TGTGCCAGCTCACCGATTGCAGGGAATAGCAATCAGCCCCAGCATTTT
.,.,TRBJ1-5,TRBV27,CASSPQSYSNQPQHF,TGTGCCAGCAGTCCTCAATCTTATAGCAATCAGCCCCAGCATTTT
.,.,TRBJ2-3,TRBV7-7,CASSPQVTDTQYF,TGTGCCAGCAGCCCTCAGGTCACAGATACGCAGTATTTT
.,TRBD1,TRBJ1-6,TRBV11-3,CASSRDSNSPLHF,TGTGCCAGCTCCCGGGACAGCAATTCACCCCTCCACTTT
.,.,TRBJ2-4,TRBV5-4,CASSTYREVAKNIQYF,TGTGCCAGCAGCACGTACAGGGAGGTAGCCAAAAACATTCAGTACTTC
.,.,TRBJ2-7,TRBV27,CASSRRGSYEQYF,TGTGCCAGCAGCCGTCGAGGTTCCTACGAGCAGTACTTC
.,TRBD1,TRBJ1-2,TRBV7-3,CASSAGTGGFHGYTF,TGTGCCAGCAGCGCAGGGACAGGGGGCTTCCATGGCTACACCTTC
.,TRBD2,TRBJ2-3,TRBV6-4,CASSPLAGGKDTQYF,TGTGCCAGCAGCCCACTAGCGGGAGGAAAAGATACGCAGTATTTT
.,.,TRBJ1-5,TRBV5-1,CAIRRDRGRQPQHF,TGCGCCATCCGCCGGGACCGTGGTAGGCAGCCCCAGCATTTT
.,TRBD1,TRBJ2-1,TRBV27,CASSPLRDRGHEQFF,TGTGCCAGCAGTCCCCTCCGGGACAGGGGGCATGAGCAGTTCTTC
.,.,TRBJ2-7,TRBV18,CASSPANYEQYF,TGTGCCAGCTCACCAGCTAACTACGAGCAGTACTTC
.,.,TRBJ2-5,TRBV29-1,CSVEDFRGEETQYF,TGCAGCGTTGAAGATTTCCGAGGGGAGGAGACCCAGTACTTC
once,TRBD1,TRBJ2-7,TRBV19,CASSIYRGSSYEQYF,TGTGCCAGTAGTATTTACAGGGGTAGCTCCTACGAGCAGTACTTC
.,TRBD1,TRBJ2-5,TRBV27,CASSLRGRPQETQYF,TGTGCCAGCAGTTTAAGGGGGCGGCCTCAAGAGACCCAGTACTTC
.,.,TRBJ2-1,TRBV10-2,CASSVETNEQFF,TGCGCCAGCAGTGTTGAAACGAATGAGCAGTTCTTC
.,TRBD2,TRBJ2-3,TRBV7-2,CASSKPGLAYTDTQYF,TGTGCCAGCAGCAAGCCGGGACTAGCGTACACAGATACGCAGTATTTT
.,TRBD2,TRBJ2-1,TRBV6-5,CASESGGLYNEQFF,TGTGCCAGCGAGAGCGGGGGGTTGTACAATGAGCAGTTCTTC
.,.,TRBJ1-1,TRBV4-3,CASSQGDTLNTEAFF,TGCGCCAGCAGCCAAGGGGACACCCTAAACACTGAAGCTTTCTTT
.,.,TRBJ1-5,TRBV5-8,CASTMRGYSNQPQHF,TGTGCCAGCACAATGCGGGGATATAGCAATCAGCCCCAGCATTTT
.,TRBD1,TRBJ1-2,TRBV18,CASSTAGTGYGYTF,TGTGCCAGCTCAACAGCCGGGACAGGGTATGGCTACACCTTC
.,TRBD1,TRBJ2-7,TRBV28,CASSFRGPGLLDYEQYF,TGTGCCAGCAGTTTCAGGGGGCCCGGTCTCTTGGACTACGAGCAGTACTTC
medium-sized,.,TRBJ2-1,TRBV5-6,CASSPLSGTEQFF,TGTGCCAGCAGCCCACTCTCGGGAACAGAGCAGTTCTTC
.,.,TRBJ2-7,TRBV7-2,CASSWGDSPILYEQYF,TGTGCCAGCAGCTGGGGGGACTCTCCAATACTCTACGAGCAGTACTTC
few,.,TRBJ2-3,TRBV5-6,CASSSLGITDTQYF,TGTGCCAGCAGCTCATTGGGCATCACAGATACGCAGTATTTT
.,TRBD2,TRBJ2-4,TRBV19,CASSIVPLLAGEGKNIQYF,TGTGCCAGTAGTATAGTCCCCCTATTGGCGGGAGAAGGCAAAAACATTCAGTACTTC
.,.,TRBJ2-1,TRBV27,CASSRAQRPYNEQFF,TGTGCCAGCAGTCGTGCGCAAAGGCCCTACAATGAGCAGTTCTTC
.,.,TRBJ2-1,TRBV5-4,CASSRPGGSHSYNEQFF,TGTGCCAGCTCCCGGCCAGGGGGGTCACACTCCTACAATGAGCAGTTCTTC
.,.,TRBJ1-5,TRBV9,CASSAEGQFPPQHF,TGTGCCAGCAGCGCCGAAGGACAGTTCCCGCCCCAGCATTTT
.,.,TRBJ2-1,TRBV7-9,CASSLRGTDEQFF,TGTGCCAGCAGCTTACGAGGGACCGATGAGCAGTTCTTC
.,.,TRBJ2-7,TRBV7-2,CASSFYLDGAYEQYF,TGTGCCAGCAGCTTTTACCTAGACGGAGCCTACGAGCAGTACTTC
.,.,TRBJ2-7,TRBV29-1,CSVEFDFYEQYF,TGCAGCGTTGAATTTGACTTCTACGAGCAGTACTTC
once,.,TRBJ2-3,TRBV9,CASSPPAGWDTQYF,TGTGCCAGCAGCCCCCCCGCAGGATGGGATACGCAGTATTTT
.,TRBD1,TRBJ1-3,TRBV28,CASSTPPGQGFFSGNTIYF,TGTGCCAGCAGTACTCCTCCGGGACAGGGGTTTTTTTCTGGAAACACCATATATTTT
.,TRBD1,TRBJ1-2,TRBV28,CASSALDRGGYTF,TGTGCCAGCAGTGCCCTAGACAGGGGTGGCTACACCTTC
.,.,TRBJ2-3,TRBV19,CASSLADRSTDTQYF,TGTGCCAGTAGTTTGGCGGACCGTAGCACAGATACGCAGTATTTT
.,.,TRBJ2-7,TRBV4-2,CASSQELTSSYEQYF,TGTGCCAGCAGCCAAGAGTTGACTAGTTCGTACGAGCAGTACTTC